This is a list of T cell receptor beta chains from one sample in a study of cytomegalovirus exposure and HLA in healthy donors. Produced via immunoSEQ multiplex PCR; TCRdb's table is partial and in-frame only. The sample includes approximately 300,000 clones, approximately 90% of them seen just once. The sample consisted of PBMCs. The source of these receptors is a woman between 18 and 29 years old in good health and CMV-seronegative. Both conserved end residues are part of each CDR3. The order of the fields is CDR3 length, J gene, D gene, clone size, V gene, CDR3 DNA, CDR3 protein. The D gene is left open where the match is weak. Only part of the rows carry a size: once, few, many, or a class if the clone is expanded.

>14|TRBJ2-7|TRBD2|NA|TRBV28
TGTGCCAGCAGTTTTGACGGGGGGGCCTACGAGCAGTACTTC
CASSFDGGAYEQYF
>17|TRBJ1-1|NA|NA|TRBV7-2
TGTGCCAGCAGGTTCTCGTCAGGGTACCTTTTTGGGACTGAAGCTTTCTTT
CASRFSSGYLFGTEAFF
>16|TRBJ1-2|NA|many|TRBV10-3
TGTGCCATCAGTGAGGGCATGGTCCAGGCTAACTATGGCTACACCTTC
CAISEGMVQANYGYTF
>13|TRBJ2-5|TRBD1|NA|TRBV7-2
TGTGCCAGCAGCAGGGACAGGTGGGAGACCCAGTACTTC
CASSRDRWETQYF
>15|TRBJ2-5|TRBD2|once|TRBV6-5
TGTGCCAGCAGTTATACGCTAGCGGGAACTGAGACCCAGTACTTC
CASSYTLAGTETQYF
>14|TRBJ1-1|NA|NA|TRBV5-1
TGCGCCAGCAGCTTGGTTGTACGGGGTACTGAAGCTTTCTTT
CASSLVVRGTEAFF
>15|TRBJ1-5|TRBD1|NA|TRBV4-1
TGCGCCAGCAGGTACACAGGGGCCATCAATCAGCCCCAGCATTTT
CASRYTGAINQPQHF
>16|TRBJ1-2|TRBD1|NA|TRBV7-9
TGTGCCAGCAGCTTAGGGAGGACAGGTGGTAACTATGGCTACACCTTC
CASSLGRTGGNYGYTF
>13|TRBJ2-1|TRBD1|NA|TRBV14
TGTGCCAGCAGCCAAGATGACAGGGGGTTCACAATCTTC
CASSQDDRGFTIF
>14|TRBJ2-5|TRBD1|NA|TRBV5-1
TGCGCCAGCAGCACGCTGGACAGGCAAGAGACCCAGTACTTC
CASSTLDRQETQYF
>12|TRBJ2-7|NA|NA|TRBV28
TGTGCCAGCAGTTCCGCCGGCTACGAGCAGTACTTC
CASSSAGYEQYF
>15|TRBJ1-4|NA|NA|TRBV5-1
TGCGCCAGCAGCTTGGGGTCCCAGTCCAATGAAAAACTGTTTTTT
CASSLGSQSNEKLFF
>14|TRBJ1-1|NA|NA|TRBV7-2
TGTGCCAGCAGCTTAAACAGGGCGGGCACTGAAGCTTTCTTT
CASSLNRAGTEAFF
>13|TRBJ2-3|TRBD2|NA|TRBV19
TGTGCCAGTAGTATTACTAGCGCAGATACGCAGTATTTT
CASSITSADTQYF
>16|TRBJ1-2|NA|NA|TRBV11-2
TGTGCCAGCAGCTCCTTTATCGGAGGGGCTAACTATGGCTACACCTTC
CASSSFIGGANYGYTF
>20|TRBJ1-5|NA|NA|TRBV19
TGTGCCAGTAGTATGAGGGCTGGAGCCTACACCCCTTATAGCAATCAGCCCCAGCATTTT
CASSMRAGAYTPYSNQPQHF
>16|TRBJ1-3|NA|once|TRBV4-3
TGCGCCAGCAGCCAAGTGGTGGCGGGCTCTGGAAACACCATATATTTT
CASSQVVAGSGNTIYF
>13|TRBJ1-1|NA|NA|TRBV4-3
TGCGCCAGCAGCCAAGATCTTAGCACTGAAGCTTTCTTT
CASSQDLSTEAFF
>14|TRBJ1-3|NA|NA|TRBV9
TGTGCCAGCAGCGTAGCCGGGTCCGGAAACACCATATATTTT
CASSVAGSGNTIYF
>13|TRBJ2-1|NA|NA|TRBV2
TGTGCCAGCACGAACGCGCTAGGCGGTGAGCAGTTCTTC
CASTNALGGEQFF
>14|TRBJ2-7|TRBD1|NA|TRBV5-1
TGCGCCAGCACTTACATGGACAGGGGTGGCGAGCAGTACTTC
CASTYMDRGGEQYF
>15|TRBJ1-4|TRBD1|NA|TRBV15
TGTGCCACCAGCACAAGGACAGGGGTTAATGAAAAACTGTTTTTT
CATSTRTGVNEKLFF